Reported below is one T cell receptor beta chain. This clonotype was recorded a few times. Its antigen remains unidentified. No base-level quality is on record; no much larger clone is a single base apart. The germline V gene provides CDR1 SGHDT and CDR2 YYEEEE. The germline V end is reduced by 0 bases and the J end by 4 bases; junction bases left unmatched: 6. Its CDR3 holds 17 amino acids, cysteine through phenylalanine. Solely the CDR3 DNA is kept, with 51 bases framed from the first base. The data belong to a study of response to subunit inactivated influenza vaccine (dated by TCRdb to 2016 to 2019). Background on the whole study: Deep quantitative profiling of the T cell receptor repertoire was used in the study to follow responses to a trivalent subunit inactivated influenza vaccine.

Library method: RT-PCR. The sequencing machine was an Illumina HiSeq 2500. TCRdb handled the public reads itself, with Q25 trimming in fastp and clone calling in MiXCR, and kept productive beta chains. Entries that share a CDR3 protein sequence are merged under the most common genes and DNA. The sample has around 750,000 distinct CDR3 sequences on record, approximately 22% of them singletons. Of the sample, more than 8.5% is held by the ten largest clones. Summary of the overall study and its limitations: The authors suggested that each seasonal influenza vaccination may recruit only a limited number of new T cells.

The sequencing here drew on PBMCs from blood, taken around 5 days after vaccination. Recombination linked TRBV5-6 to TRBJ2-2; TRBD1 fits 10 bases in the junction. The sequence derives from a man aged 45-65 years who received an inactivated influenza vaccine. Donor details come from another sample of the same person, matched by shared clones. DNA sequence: TGTGCCAGCAGCTTGGCCGTGGACAGGGGGGTCACCGGGGAGCTGTTTTTT. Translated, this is CASSLAVDRGVTGELFF.